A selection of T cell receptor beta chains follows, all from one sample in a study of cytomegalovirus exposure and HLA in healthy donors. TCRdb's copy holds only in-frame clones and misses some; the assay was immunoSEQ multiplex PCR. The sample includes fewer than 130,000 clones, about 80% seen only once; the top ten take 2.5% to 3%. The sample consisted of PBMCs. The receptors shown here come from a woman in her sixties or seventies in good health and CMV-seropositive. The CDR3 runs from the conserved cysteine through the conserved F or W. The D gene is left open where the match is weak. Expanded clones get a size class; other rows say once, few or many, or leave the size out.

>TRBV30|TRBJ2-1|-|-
CAWSVRWGRGQGSSYNEQFF
TGTGCCTGGAGTGTACGTTGGGGAAGGGGACAAGGGAGCTCCTACAATGAGCAGTTCTTC
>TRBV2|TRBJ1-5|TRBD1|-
CASAGTGDQPQHF
TGTGCCAGCGCCGGGACAGGGGATCAGCCCCAGCATTTT
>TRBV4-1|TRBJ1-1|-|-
CASSQVRSEAFF
TGCGCCAGCAGCCAAGTACGGTCCGAAGCTTTCTTT
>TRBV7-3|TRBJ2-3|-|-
CASSLGTFRDISTDTQYF
TGTGCCAGCAGCTTAGGAACCTTCCGGGACATCTCCACAGATACGCAGTATTTT
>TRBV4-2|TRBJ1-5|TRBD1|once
CASSQSGTGGGQPQHF
TGTGCCAGCAGCCAATCCGGGACAGGGGGCGGACAGCCCCAGCATTTT
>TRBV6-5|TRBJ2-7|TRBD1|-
CASSYSAGQGPNEQYF
TGTGCCAGCAGTTACTCCGCGGGACAGGGCCCCAACGAGCAGTACTTC
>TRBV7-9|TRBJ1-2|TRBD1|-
CASSFGQGVGHGYTF
TGTGCCAGCAGCTTCGGACAGGGGGTTGGGCATGGCTACACCTTC
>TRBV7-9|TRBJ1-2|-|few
CSSSRDISGYTF
TGTTCCAGCAGCCGCGACATCTCAGGCTACACCTTC
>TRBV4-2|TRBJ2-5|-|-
CASSQDLIRGHQETQYF
TGTGCCAGCAGCCAAGATCTGATCCGGGGTCACCAAGAGACCCAGTACTTC
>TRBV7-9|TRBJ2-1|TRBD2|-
CASRLAGYNEQFF
TGTGCCAGCAGACTAGCGGGTTACAATGAGCAGTTCTTC
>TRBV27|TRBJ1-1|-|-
CASSFSDLNTEAFF
TGTGCCAGCAGCTTCAGTGATTTGAACACTGAAGCTTTCTTT
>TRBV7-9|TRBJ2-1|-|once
CASSREGNEQFF
TGTGCCAGCAGTCGAGAGGGAAATGAGCAGTTCTTC
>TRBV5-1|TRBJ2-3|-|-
CASSYAGFSTDTQYF
TGCGCCAGCAGCTACGCGGGGTTTAGCACAGATACGCAGTATTTT
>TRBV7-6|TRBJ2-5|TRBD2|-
CASSLEPAGDPRETQYF
TGTGCCAGCAGCTTAGAACCAGCGGGGGACCCGAGGGAGACCCAGTACTTC
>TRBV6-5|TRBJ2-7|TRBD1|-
CAREQGAVSYEQYF
TGTGCCAGAGAACAGGGGGCAGTCTCCTACGAGCAGTACTTC
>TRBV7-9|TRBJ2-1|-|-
CASSLGWGGNNEQFF
TGTGCCAGCAGCTTAGGGTGGGGCGGAAACAATGAGCAGTTCTTC
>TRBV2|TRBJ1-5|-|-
CASSLGQFNQPQHF
TGTGCCAGCAGTCTAGGACAGTTCAATCAGCCCCAGCATTTT
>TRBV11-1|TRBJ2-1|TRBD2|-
CASSFASGNYNEQFF
TGTGCCAGCAGCTTCGCTAGCGGGAACTACAATGAGCAGTTCTTC
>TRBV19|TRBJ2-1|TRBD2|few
CASSIGPAGSREQFF
TGTGCCAGTAGTATAGGCCCAGCGGGGTCACGGGAGCAGTTCTTC
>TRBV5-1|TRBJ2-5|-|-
CASSLDRETQYF
TGCGCCAGCAGCCTGGACAGAGAGACCCAGTACTTC
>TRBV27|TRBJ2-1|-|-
CASSLRGANNEQFF
TGTGCCAGCAGTTTACGGGGGGCTAACAATGAGCAGTTCTTC
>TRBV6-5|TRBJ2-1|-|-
CATQLGGVGNEQFF
TGTGCCACCCAACTCGGGGGAGTGGGCAATGAGCAGTTCTTC
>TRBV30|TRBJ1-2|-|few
CAWNWWQGINYGYTF
TGTGCCTGGAATTGGTGGCAGGGAATTAACTATGGCTACACCTTC
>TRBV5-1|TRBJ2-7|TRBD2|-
CASSLSLAGAGEQYF
TGCGCCAGCAGCCTATCCTTAGCGGGAGCGGGAGAGCAGTACTTC
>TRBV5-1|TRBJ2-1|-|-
CASSLSLGRNNEQFF
TGCGCCAGCAGCTTGTCCCTGGGCCGGAACAATGAGCAGTTCTTC
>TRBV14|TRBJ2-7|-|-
CASSQESGLGRYEQYF
TGTGCCAGCAGCCAAGAATCGGGACTGGGACGCTACGAGCAGTACTTC
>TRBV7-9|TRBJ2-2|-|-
CASSPPFRVSTGELFF
TGTGCCAGCAGCCCTCCATTCCGGGTGTCCACCGGGGAGCTGTTTTTT
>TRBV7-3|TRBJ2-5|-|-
CASSKLYQETQYF
TGTGCCAGCAGCAAACTGTACCAAGAGACCCAGTACTTC
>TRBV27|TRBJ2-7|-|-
CASSPDSGLSSYEQYF
TGTGCCAGCAGTCCCGACAGCGGGTTGAGCTCCTACGAGCAGTACTTC
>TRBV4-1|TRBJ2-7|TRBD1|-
CASSFPGQGAHEQYF
TGCGCCAGCAGCTTCCCGGGACAGGGGGCTCACGAGCAGTACTTC
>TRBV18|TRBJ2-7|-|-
CASHSGAHEQYF
TGTGCCAGCCACTCTGGGGCCCACGAGCAGTACTTC
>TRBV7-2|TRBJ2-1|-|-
CASSLGATEQFF
TGTGCCAGCAGCTTAGGGGCGACTGAGCAGTTCTTC
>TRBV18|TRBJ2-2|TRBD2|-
CASSPTTSGRPGELFF
TGTGCCAGCTCACCAACGACTAGCGGGAGGCCCGGGGAGCTGTTTTTT
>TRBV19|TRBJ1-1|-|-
CASSFREAGTEAFF
TGTGCCAGTAGTTTCAGGGAGGCCGGCACTGAAGCTTTCTTT
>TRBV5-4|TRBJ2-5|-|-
CASSGGQAIPQETQYF
TGTGCCAGCAGTGGGGGCCAGGCAATCCCCCAAGAGACCCAGTACTTC
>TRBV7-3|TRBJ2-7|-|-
CASSQRRGRYEQYF
TGTGCCAGCAGTCAGAGGCGGGGCCGCTACGAGCAGTACTTC
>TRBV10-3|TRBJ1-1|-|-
CAIKEGGGGTEAFF
TGTGCCATCAAGGAGGGGGGAGGGGGCACTGAAGCTTTCTTT
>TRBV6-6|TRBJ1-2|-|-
CASRTDRSYGYTF
TGTGCCAGCAGGACAGACAGAAGTTATGGCTACACCTTC
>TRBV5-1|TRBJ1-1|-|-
CASSPPGRMNTEAFF
TGCGCCAGCAGCCCGCCGGGGAGGATGAACACTGAAGCTTTCTTT
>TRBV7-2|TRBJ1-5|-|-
CASSSGTGAGNQPQHF
TGTGCCAGCAGCTCAGGGACGGGAGCGGGCAATCAGCCCCAGCATTTT
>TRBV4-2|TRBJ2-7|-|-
CASSPGGWRSYEQYF
TGTGCCAGCAGCCCAGGAGGGTGGCGTTCTTACGAGCAGTACTTC
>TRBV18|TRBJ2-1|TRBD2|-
CASSPTSLEQFF
TGTGCCAGCTCACCGACTAGCCTTGAGCAGTTCTTC
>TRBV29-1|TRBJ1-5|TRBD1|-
CSVGGQQNQPQHF
TGCAGCGTTGGGGGACAGCAAAATCAGCCCCAGCATTTT
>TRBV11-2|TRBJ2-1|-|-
CASSRFPYDNEQFF
TGTGCCAGCAGCCGATTCCCCTATGACAATGAGCAGTTCTTC
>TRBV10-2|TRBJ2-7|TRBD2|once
CASSEVGTSGSYEQYF
TGCGCCAGCAGTGAGGTCGGGACTAGCGGGAGCTACGAGCAGTACTTC
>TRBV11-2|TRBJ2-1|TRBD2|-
CASSPIPLVTSGKYNEQFF
TGTGCCAGCAGCCCCATCCCCTTAGTGACTAGCGGGAAATACAATGAGCAGTTCTTC
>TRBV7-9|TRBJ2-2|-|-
CSSSLSGLIQTGELFF
TGTTCCAGCAGCTTATCAGGGCTGATACAGACCGGGGAGCTGTTTTTT
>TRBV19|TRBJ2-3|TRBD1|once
CASSRNGQGADTQYF
TGTGCCAGTAGTAGAAACGGACAGGGCGCAGATACGCAGTATTTT
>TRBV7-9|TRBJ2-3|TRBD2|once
CASSQQTSRADTQYF
TGTGCCAGCAGCCAACAGACTAGCAGAGCAGATACGCAGTATTTT